This T cell receptor beta chain originates from a study of blood T cells in healthy people across ages. Study findings and constraints: More naive CD4+ cells and higher diversity were found in long-lived than in aged donors.

Through a sample-barcoded 5' primer and a J-beta primer mix, a second PCR was run for roughly 7 to 12 cycles. In TCRdb, the 5' RACE reads were re-called with MiXCR into one record per CDR3 protein. The sample contains about 1.8 million distinct CDR3 sequences, around 50% of which appear only once. In the case of this clonotype: Antigen: not known. At one boundary the junction diverges from the germline segment, which might be a read error.

Germline CDR1 and CDR2: KGHDR and SFDVKD. The CDR3 contains 15 residues. The TCR comes from a middle-aged woman in good health. The chain joins TRBV24-1 to TRBJ2-7, with 7 bases lining up with TRBD2. The J call is in doubt because the DNA end fits TRBJ2-5 better. The sample consisted of blood. The CDR3 is CTTSEGTNRGETQYF. CDR3 DNA sequence: TGTACCACCAGTGAGGGGACTAACCGAGGAGAGACCCAGTACTTC.